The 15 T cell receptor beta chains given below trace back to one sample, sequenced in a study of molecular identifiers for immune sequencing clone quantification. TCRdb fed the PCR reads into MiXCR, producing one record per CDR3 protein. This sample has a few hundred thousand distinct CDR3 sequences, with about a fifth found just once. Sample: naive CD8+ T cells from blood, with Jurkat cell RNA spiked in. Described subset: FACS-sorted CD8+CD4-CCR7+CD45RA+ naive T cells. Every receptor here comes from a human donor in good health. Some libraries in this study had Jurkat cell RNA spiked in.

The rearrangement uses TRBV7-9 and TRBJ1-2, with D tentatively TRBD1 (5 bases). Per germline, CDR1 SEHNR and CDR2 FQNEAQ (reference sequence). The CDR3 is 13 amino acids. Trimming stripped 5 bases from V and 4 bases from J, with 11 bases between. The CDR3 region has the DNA TGTGCCAGCAGCCCAGGGTCCCCCTATGGCTACACCTTC. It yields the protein CASSPGSPYGYTF.

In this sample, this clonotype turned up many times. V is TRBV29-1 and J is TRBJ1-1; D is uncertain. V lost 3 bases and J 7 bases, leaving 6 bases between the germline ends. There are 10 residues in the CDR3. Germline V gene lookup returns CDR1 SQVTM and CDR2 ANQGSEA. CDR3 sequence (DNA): TGCAGCGTTGACCCGGATGAAGCTTTCTTT. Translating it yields CSVDPDEAFF.

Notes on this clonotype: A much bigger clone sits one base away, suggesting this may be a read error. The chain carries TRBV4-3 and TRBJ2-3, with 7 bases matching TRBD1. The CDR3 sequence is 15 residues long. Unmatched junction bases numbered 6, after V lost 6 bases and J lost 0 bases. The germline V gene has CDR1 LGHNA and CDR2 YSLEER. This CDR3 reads CASRRDRASTDTQYF. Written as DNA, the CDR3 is TGCGCCAGCAGACGAGACAGGGCTAGCACAGATACGCAGTATTTT.

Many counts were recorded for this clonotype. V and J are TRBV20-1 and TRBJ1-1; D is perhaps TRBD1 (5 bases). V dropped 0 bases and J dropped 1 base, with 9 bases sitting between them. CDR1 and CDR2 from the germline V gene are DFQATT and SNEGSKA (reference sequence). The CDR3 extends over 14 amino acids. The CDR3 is CSARDRQGNTEAFF. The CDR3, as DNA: TGCAGTGCTAGAGATCGTCAGGGGAACACTGAAGCTTTCTTT.

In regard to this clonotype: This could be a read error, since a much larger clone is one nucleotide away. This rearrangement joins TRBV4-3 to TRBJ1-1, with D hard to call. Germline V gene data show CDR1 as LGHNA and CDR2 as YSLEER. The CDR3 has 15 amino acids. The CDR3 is CASSPYYFTATEALF. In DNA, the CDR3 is TGCGCCAGCAGCCCCTACTATTTTACTGCCACTGAAGCTCTCTTT.

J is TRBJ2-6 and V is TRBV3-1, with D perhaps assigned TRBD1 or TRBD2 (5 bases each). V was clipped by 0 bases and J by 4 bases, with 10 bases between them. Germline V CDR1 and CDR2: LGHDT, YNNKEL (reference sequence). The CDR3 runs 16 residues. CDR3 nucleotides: TGTGCCAGCAGCCAAGATTACGGGGCCGGGGCCAACGTCCTGACTTTC. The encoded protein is CASSQDYGAGANVLTF.

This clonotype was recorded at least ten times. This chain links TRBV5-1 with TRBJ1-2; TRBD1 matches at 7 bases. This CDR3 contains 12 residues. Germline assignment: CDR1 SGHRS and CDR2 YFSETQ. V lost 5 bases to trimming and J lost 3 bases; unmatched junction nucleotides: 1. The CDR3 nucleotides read TGCGCCAGCAGTGGGACAGACTATGGCTACACCTTC. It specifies CASSGTDYGYTF.

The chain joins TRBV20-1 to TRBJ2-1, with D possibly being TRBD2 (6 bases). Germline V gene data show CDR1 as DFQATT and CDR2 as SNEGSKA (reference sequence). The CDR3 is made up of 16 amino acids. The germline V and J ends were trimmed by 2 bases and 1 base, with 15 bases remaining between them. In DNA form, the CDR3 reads TGCAGTGCTAGACTCACGGGAGCGAAGTCCTACAATGAGCAGTTCTTC. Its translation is CSARLTGAKSYNEQFF.

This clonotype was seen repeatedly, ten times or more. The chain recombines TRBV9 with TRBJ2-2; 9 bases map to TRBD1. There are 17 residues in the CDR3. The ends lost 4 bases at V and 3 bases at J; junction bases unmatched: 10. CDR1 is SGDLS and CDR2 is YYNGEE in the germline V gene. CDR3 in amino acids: CASSPDRTGVHTGELFF. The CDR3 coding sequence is TGTGCCAGCAGCCCCGACCGGACAGGGGTGCACACCGGGGAGCTGTTTTTT.

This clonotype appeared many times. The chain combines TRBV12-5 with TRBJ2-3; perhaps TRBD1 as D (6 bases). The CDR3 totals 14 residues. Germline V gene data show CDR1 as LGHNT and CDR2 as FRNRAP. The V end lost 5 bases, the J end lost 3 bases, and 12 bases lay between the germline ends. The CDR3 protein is CASGAGDLTDTQYF. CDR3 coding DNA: TGTGCTAGTGGTGCAGGGGACCTAACAGATACGCAGTATTTT. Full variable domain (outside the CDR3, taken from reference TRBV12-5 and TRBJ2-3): DARVTQTPRHKVTEMGQEVTMRCQPILGHNTVFWYRQTMMQGLELLAYFRNRAPLDDSGMPKDRFSAEMPDATLATLKIQPSEPRDSAVYFCASGAGDLTDTQYFGPGTRLTVL.

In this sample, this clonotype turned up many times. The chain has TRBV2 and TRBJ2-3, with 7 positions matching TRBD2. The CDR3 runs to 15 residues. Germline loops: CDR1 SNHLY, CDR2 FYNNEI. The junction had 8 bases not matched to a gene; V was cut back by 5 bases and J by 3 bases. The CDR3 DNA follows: TGTGCCAGCAGTCCCTGGACTAGATTGACAGATACGCAGTATTTT. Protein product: CASSPWTRLTDTQYF.

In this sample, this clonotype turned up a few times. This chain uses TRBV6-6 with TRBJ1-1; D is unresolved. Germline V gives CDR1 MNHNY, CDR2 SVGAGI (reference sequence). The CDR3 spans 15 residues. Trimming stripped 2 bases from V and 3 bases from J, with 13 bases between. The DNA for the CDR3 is TGTGCCAGCAGTTACACCCGAGGGCCGGACACTGAAGCTTTCTTT. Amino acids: CASSYTRGPDTEAFF.

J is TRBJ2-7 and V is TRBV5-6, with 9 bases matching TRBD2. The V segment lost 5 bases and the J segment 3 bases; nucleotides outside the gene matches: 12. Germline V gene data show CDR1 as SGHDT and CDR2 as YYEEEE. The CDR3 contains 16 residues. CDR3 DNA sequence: TGTGCCAGCAGGCTCCATGGTGCGGGAGGGCACTACGAGCAGTACTTC. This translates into CASRLHGAGGHYEQYF.

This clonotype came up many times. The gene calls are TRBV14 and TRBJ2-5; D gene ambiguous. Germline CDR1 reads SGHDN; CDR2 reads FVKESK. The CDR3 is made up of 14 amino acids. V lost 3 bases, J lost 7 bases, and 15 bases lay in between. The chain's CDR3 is CASSHSLIDWTQYF. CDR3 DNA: TGTGCCAGCAGCCATAGCCTGATAGATTGGACCCAGTACTTC.

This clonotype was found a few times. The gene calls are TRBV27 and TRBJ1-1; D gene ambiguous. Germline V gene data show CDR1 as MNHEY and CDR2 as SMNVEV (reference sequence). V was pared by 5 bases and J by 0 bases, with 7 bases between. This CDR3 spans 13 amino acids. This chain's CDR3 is CASSPQMNTEAFF. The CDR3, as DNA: TGTGCCAGCAGTCCCCAGATGAACACTGAAGCTTTCTTT.